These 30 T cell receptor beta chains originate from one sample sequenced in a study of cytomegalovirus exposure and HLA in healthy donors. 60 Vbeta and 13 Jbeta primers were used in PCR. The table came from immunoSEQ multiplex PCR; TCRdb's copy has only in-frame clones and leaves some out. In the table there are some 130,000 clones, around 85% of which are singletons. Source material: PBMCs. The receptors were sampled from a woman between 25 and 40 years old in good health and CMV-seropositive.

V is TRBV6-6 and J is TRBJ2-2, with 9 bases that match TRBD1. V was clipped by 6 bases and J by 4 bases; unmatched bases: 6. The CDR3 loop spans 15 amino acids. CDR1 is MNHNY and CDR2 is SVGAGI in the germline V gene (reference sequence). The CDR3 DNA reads TGTGCCAGCAGAAACAGGGGGCTGGGCACCGGGGAGCTGTTTTTT. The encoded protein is CASRNRGLGTGELFF.

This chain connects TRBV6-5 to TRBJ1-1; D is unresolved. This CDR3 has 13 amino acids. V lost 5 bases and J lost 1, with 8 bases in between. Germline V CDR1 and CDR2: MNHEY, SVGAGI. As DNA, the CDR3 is TGTGCCAGCAGTCTCAACGGGAACACTGAAGCTTTCTTT. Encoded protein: CASSLNGNTEAFF.

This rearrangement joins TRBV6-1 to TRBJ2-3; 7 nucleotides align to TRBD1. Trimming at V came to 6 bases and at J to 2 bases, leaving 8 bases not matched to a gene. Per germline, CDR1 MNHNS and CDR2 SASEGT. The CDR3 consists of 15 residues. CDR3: CASRDPGQPTDTQYF. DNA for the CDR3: TGTGCCAGCAGGGACCCGGGACAGCCCACAGATACGCAGTATTTT.

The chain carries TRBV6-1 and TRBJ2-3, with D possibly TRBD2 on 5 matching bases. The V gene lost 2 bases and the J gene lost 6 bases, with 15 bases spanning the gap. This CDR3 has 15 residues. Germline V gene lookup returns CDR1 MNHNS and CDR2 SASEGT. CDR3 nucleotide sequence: TGTGCCAGCAGTGAACCCATAGCGTGGCTTGATACGCAGTATTTT. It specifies CASSEPIAWLDTQYF.

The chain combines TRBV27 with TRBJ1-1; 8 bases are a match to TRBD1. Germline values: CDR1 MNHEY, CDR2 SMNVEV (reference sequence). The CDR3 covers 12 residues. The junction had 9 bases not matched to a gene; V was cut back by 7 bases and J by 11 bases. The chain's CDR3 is CASTGTGRLAFF. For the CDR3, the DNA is TGTGCCAGCACCGGGACAGGAAGATTGGCTTTCTTT.

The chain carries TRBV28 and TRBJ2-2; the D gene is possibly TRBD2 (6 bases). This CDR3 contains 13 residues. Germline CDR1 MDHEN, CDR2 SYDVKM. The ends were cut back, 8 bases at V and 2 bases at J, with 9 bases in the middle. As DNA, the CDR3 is TGTGCCAGCCGGACTACAAACACCGGGGAGCTGTTTTTT. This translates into CASRTTNTGELFF.

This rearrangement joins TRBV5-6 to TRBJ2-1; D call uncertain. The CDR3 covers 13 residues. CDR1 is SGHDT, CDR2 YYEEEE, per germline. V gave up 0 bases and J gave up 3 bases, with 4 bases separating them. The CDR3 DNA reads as TGTGCCAGCAGCTTGGTCTTCTACAATGAGCAGTTCTTC. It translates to CASSLVFYNEQFF.

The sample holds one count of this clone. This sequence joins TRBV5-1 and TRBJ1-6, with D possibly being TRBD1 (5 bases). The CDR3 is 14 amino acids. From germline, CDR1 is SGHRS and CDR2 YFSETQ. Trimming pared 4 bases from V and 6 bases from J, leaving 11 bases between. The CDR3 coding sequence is TGCGCCAGCAGCAGCGACAGCCCTAATTCACCCCTCCACTTT. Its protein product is CASSSDSPNSPLHF.

The CDR3 coding sequence is TGTGCCAGCAGCTTGTCAGGGCTACTCACCGGGGAGCTGTTTTTT. Encoded protein: CASSLSGLLTGELFF. The V and J genes are TRBV7-9 and TRBJ2-2; TRBD1 is a possible D gene (5 bases). This CDR3 contains 15 residues. V lost 3 bases, J lost 4 bases, and 12 bases lay in between. In germline, CDR1 is SEHNR, CDR2 FQNEAQ (reference sequence).

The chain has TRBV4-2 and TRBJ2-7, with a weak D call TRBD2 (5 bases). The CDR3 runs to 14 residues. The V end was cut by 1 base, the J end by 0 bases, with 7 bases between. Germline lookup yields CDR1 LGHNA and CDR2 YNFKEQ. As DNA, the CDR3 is TGTGCCAGCAGCCAAGGGAGCGGCTCCTACGAGCAGTACTTC. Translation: CASSQGSGSYEQYF.

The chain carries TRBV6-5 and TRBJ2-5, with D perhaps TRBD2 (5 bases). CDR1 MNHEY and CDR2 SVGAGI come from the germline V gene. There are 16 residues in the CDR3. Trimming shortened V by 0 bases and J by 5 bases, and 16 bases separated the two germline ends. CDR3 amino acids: CASSYSPDPRGETQYF. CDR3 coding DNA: TGTGCCAGCAGTTACTCCCCTGACCCGAGAGGGGAGACCCAGTACTTC.

The CDR3 DNA follows: TGTGCCAGCAGCTTAGAAGGGGGCGCCGGTGCGGGAGAGACCCAGTACTTC. Residues: CASSLEGGAGAGETQYF. V gene TRBV11-2 combines with J gene TRBJ2-5; 7 bases are a match to TRBD1. The CDR3 is made up of 17 amino acids. Germline CDR1 and CDR2: SGHAT and FQNNGV. Trimming took 0 bases from V and 4 from J; bases not matched to a gene: 11.

The CDR3 bases are TGTGCCAGTTGTACGAGGGGGCTAAGAGATTTCGGCACAGATACGCAGTATTTT. Protein product: CASCTRGLRDFGTDTQYF. The V call is TRBV2, the J call TRBJ2-3; 7 nucleotides align to TRBD1. This CDR3 is built from 18 residues. CDR1 is SNHLY and CDR2 is FYNNEI in the germline V gene. Losses at the gene ends were 9 bases for V and 1 base for J; bases not matched to a gene: 19. Using reference TRBV2 and TRBJ2-3 for the parts outside the CDR3, the full variable domain is EPEVTQTPSHQVTQMGQEVILRCVPISNHLYFYWYRQILGQKVEFLVSFYNNEISEKSEIFDDQFSVERPDGSNFTLKIRSTKLEDSAMYFCASCTRGLRDFGTDTQYFGPGTRLTVL.

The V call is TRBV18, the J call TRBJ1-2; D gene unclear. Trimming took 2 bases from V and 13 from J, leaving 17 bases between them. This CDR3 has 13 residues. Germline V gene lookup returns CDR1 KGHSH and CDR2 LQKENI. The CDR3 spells CASSPEPPTRSTF. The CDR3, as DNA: TGTGCCAGCTCACCAGAGCCCCCTACGAGGTCCACCTTC.

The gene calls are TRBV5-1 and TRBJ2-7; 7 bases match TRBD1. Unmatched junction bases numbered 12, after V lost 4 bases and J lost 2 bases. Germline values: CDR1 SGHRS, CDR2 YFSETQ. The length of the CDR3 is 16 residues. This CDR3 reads CASSTGTGRGTYEQYF. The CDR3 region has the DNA TGCGCCAGCAGCACCGGGACGGGCAGGGGGACCTACGAGCAGTACTTC.

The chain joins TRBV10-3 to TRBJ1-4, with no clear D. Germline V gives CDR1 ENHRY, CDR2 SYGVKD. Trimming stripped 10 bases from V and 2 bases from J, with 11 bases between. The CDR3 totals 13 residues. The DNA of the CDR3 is TGTGCCACCACGGGAGGTACTAATGAAAAACTGTTTTTT. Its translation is CATTGGTNEKLFF.

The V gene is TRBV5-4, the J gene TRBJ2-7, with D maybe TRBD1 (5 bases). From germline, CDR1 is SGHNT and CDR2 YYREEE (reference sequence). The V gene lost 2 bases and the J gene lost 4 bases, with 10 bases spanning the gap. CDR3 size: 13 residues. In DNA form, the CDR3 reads TGTGCCAGCAGCTTTCCAGGGAATTACGAGCAGTACTTC. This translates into CASSFPGNYEQYF.

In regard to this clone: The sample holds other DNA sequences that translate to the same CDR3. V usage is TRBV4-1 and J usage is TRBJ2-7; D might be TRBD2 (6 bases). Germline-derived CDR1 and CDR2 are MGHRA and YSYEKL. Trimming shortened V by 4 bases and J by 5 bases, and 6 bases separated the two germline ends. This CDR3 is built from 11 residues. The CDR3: CASSRGDEQYF. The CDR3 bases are TGCGCCAGCAGCCGGGGGGACGAGCAGTACTTC.

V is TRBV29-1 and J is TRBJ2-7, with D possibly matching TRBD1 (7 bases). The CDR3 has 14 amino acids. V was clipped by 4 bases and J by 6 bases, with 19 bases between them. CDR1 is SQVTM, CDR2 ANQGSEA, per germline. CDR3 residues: CSVAGGGKVGEQYF. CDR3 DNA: TGCAGCGTTGCAGGAGGGGGCAAGGTAGGCGAGCAGTACTTC.

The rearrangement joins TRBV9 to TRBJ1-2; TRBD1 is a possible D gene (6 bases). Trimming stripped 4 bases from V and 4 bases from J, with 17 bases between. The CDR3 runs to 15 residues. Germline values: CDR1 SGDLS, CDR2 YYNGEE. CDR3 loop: CASSQRDTGFYGYTF. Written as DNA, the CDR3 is TGTGCCAGCAGCCAACGGGACACTGGGTTCTATGGCTACACCTTC.

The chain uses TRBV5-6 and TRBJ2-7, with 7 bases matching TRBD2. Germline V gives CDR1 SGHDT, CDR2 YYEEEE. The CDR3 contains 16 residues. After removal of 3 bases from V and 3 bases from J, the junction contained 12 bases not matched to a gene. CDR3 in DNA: TGTGCCAGCAGCTCCTCTGGTGGGGGGGGAGACTACGAGCAGTACTTC. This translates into CASSSSGGGGDYEQYF.

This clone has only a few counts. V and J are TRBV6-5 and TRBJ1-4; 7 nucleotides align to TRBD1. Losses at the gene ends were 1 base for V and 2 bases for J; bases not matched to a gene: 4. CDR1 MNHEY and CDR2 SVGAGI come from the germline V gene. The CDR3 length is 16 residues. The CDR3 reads CASSYWAGGTNEKLFF. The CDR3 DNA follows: TGTGCCAGCAGTTACTGGGCAGGGGGTACTAATGAAAAACTGTTTTTT.

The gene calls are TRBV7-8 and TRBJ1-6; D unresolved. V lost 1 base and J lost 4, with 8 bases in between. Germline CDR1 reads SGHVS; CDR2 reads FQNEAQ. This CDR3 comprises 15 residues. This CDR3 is CASSLVNGYNSPLHF. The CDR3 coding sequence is TGTGCCAGCAGCTTAGTAAACGGTTATAATTCACCCCTCCACTTT.

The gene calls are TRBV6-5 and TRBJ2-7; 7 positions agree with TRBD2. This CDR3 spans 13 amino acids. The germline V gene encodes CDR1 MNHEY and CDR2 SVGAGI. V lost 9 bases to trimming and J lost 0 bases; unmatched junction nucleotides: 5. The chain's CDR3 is CASHPSGSYEQYF. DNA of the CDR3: TGTGCCAGTCATCCTAGCGGCTCCTACGAGCAGTACTTC.

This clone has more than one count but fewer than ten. The CDR3 coding sequence is TGTGCCAGCAGTTATTCTCTTAACTATGGCTACACCTTC. Encoded protein: CASSYSLNYGYTF. The V and J genes are TRBV6-5 and TRBJ1-2; D gene ambiguous. CDR3 length: 13 residues. The V and J ends lost 3 bases and 1 base respectively, with 6 bases between them. The germline V gene encodes CDR1 MNHEY and CDR2 SVGAGI.

DNA for the CDR3: TGTGCCAGCTCACCACCCGGTTCTGGAAACACCATATATTTT. Protein: CASSPPGSGNTIYF. The genes are TRBV18 and TRBJ1-3; D gene ambiguous. V was trimmed by 0 bases and J by 1 base, leaving 4 bases between them. This CDR3 is 14 amino acids long. Germline V lookup: CDR1 KGHSH, CDR2 LQKENI.

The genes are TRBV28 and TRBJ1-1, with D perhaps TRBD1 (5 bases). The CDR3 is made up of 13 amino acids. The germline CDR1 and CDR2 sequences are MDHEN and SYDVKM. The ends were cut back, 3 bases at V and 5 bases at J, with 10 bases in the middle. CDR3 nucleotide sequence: TGTGCCAGCAGTTTGGGGCTAAATACTGAAGCTTTCTTT. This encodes CASSLGLNTEAFF.

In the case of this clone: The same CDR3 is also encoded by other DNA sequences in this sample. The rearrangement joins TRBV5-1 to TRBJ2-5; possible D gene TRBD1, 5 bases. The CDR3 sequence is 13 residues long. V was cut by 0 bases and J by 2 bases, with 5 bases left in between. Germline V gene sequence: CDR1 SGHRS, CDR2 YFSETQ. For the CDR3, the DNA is TGCGCCAGCAGCTTGGGACAGCAAGAGACCCAGTACTTC. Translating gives CASSLGQQETQYF.

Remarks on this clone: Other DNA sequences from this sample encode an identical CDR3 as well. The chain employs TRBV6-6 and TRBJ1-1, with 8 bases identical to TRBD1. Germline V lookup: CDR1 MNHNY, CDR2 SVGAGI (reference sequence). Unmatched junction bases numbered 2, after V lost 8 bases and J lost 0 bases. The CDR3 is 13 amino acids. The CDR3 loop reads CASSRGLNTEAFF. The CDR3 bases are TGTGCCAGCTCCAGGGGGCTGAACACTGAAGCTTTCTTT.

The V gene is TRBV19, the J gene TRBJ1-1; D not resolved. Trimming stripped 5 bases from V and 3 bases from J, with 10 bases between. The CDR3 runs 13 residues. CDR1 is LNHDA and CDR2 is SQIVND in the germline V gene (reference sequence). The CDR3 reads CASSVITDTEAFF. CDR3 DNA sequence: TGTGCCAGTAGTGTTATCACAGACACTGAAGCTTTCTTT.